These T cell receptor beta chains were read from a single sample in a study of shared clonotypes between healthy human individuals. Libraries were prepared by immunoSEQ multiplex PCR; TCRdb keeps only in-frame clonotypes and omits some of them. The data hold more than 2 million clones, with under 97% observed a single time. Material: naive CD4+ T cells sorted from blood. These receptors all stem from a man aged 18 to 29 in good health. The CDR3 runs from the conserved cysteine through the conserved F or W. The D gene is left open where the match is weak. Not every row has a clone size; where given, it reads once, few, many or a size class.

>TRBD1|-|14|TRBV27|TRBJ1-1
CAGRSGQGNTEAFF
TGTGCCGGACGCTCGGGACAGGGGAACACTGAAGCTTTCTTT
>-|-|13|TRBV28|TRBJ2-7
CASSLGGTYEQYF
TGTGCCAGCAGTTTAGGAGGGACCTACGAGCAGTACTTC
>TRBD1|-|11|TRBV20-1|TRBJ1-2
CSAVDREECTF
TGCAGTGCTGTTGACAGGGAGGAGTGCACCTTC
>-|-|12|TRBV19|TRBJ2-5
CASSARGETQYF
TGTGCCAGTAGTGCCAGGGGCGAGACCCAGTACTTC
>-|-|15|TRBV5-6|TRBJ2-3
CASSLAQASTDTQYF
TGTGCCAGCAGCTTGGCACAGGCTAGCACAGATACGCAGTATTTT
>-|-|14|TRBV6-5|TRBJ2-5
CASRRGDTSETQYF
TGTGCCAGCAGAAGGGGGGATACATCAGAGACCCAGTACTTC
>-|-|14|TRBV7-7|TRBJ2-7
CASSLTSGLGEQYF
TGTGCTAGCAGCTTAACATCGGGGTTAGGGGAGCAGTACTTC
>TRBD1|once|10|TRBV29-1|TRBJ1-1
CSVSQGKAFF
TGCAGCGTTTCACAGGGGAAAGCTTTCTTT
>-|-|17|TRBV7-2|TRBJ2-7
CASSLGGAGRKAYEQYF
TGTGCCAGCAGCTTAGGAGGGGCAGGGCGGAAAGCCTACGAGCAGTACTTC
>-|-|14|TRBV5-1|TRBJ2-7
CASSRDEGFREQYF
TGCGCCAGCAGCAGGGACGAGGGCTTCAGAGAGCAGTACTTC
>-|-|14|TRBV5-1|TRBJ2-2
CASSRDAGTGELFF
TGCGCCAGCAGCCGGGACGCCGGGACCGGGGAGCTGTTTTTT
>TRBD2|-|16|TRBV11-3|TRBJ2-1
CASSTGLAPTYNEQFF
TGTGCCAGCAGCACCGGACTAGCGCCTACCTACAATGAGCAGTTCTTC
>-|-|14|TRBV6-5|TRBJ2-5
CASSYSGAEETQYF
TGTGCCAGCAGTTACTCTGGCGCGGAAGAGACCCAGTACTTC
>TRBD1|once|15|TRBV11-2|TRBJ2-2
CASSWDRGGTGELFF
TGTGCCAGCAGCTGGGACAGGGGGGGCACCGGGGAGCTGTTTTTT
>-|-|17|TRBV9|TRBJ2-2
CASSVAASQGYTGELFF
TGTGCCAGCAGCGTAGCGGCTTCTCAGGGGTACACCGGGGAGCTGTTTTTT
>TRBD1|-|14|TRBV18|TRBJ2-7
CASSPTGGRNEQYF
TGTGCCAGCTCACCGACAGGGGGCAGAAACGAGCAGTACTTC
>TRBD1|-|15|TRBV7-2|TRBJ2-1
CASSSDRGVSNEQFF
TGTGCCAGCAGCTCGGACAGGGGAGTAAGCAATGAGCAGTTCTTC
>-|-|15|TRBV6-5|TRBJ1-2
CASSYSGRGNYGYTF
TGTGCCAGCAGTTACTCGGGTAGGGGTAACTATGGCTACACCTTC
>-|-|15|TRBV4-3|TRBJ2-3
CASSQDTGRTDTQYF
TGCGCCAGCAGCCAAGATACGGGTCGAACAGATACGCAGTATTTT